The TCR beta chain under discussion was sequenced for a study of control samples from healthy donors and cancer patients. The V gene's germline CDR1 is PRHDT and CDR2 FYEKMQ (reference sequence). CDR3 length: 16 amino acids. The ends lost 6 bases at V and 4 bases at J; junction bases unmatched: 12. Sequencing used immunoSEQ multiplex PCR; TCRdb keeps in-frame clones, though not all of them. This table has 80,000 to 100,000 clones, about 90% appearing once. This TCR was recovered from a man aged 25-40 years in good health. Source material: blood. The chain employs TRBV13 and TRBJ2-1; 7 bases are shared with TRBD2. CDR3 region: CASRAPSGGFYNEQFF. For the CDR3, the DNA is TGTGCCAGCAGGGCCCCTAGCGGAGGATTTTACAATGAGCAGTTCTTC.